This T cell receptor (beta chain) was observed in a study of blood T cell repertoires in COVID-19. Whole-study context: From the United States, Italy and Spain came samples of acute and convalescent COVID-19.

Sequenced by immunoSEQ multiplex PCR; TCRdb stores in-frame clones only, minus some. The table has 35,000 to 45,000 clones, over 70% seen once. Sequences were obtained from peripheral blood. The source of this sequence is a man in his sixties or seventies with acute or convalescent COVID-19.

CDR3 region: CASRIQGYGVNTEAFF. The CDR3 nucleotides are TGTGCCAGCAGAATACAGGGATACGGAGTGAACACTGAAGCTTTCTTT. The rearrangement joins TRBV27 to TRBJ1-1; TRBD1 might be the D (6 bases). Looked up from germline, CDR1 is MNHEY and CDR2 is SMNVEV (reference sequence). Trimming removed 6 bases from V and 0 bases from J, with 17 bases in between. CDR3 size: 16 residues.